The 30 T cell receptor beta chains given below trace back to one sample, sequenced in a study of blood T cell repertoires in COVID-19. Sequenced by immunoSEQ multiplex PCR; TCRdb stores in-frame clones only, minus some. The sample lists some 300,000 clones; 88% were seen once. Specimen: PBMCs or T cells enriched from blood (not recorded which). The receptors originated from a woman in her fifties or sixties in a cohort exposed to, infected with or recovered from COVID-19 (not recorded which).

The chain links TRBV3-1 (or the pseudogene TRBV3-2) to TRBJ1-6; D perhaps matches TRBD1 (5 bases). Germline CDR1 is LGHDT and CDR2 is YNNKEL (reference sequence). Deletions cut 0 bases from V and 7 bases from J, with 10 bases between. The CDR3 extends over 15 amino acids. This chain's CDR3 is CASSQEQAKNSPLHF. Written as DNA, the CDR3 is TGTGCCAGCAGCCAAGAACAGGCCAAAAATTCACCCCTCCACTTT.

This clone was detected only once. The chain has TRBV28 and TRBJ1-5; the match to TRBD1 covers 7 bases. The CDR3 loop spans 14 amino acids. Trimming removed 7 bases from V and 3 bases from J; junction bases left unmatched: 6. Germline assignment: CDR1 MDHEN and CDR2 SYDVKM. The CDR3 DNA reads TGTGCCAGCACCCTACAGGGGCTCAATCAGCCCCAGCATTTT. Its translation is CASTLQGLNQPQHF.

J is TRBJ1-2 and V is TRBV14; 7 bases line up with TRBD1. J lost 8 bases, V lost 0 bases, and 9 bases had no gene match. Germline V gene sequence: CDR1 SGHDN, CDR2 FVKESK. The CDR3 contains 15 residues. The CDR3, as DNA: TGTGCCAGCAGCCAAGATCCGACAGGGAGGTACGGCTACACCTTC. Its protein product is CASSQDPTGRYGYTF.

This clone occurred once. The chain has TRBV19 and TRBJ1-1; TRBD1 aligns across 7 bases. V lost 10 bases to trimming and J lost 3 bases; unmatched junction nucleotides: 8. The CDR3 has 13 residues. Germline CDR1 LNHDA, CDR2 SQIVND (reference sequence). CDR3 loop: CATQARGDTEAFF. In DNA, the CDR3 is TGTGCCACGCAAGCCAGGGGGGACACTGAAGCTTTCTTT.

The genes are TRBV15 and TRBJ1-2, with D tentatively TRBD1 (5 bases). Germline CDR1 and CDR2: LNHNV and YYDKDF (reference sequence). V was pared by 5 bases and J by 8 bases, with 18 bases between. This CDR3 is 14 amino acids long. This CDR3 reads CATSGRTGERGYTF. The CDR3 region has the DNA TGTGCCACCAGCGGGCGGACGGGGGAACGGGGCTACACCTTC.

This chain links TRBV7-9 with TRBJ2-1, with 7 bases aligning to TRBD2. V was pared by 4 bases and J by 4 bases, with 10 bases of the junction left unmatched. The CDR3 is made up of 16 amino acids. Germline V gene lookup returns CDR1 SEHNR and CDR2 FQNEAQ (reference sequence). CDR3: CASSSYRLAGYNEQFF. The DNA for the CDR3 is TGTGCCAGCAGCTCCTACCGACTAGCCGGTTACAATGAGCAGTTCTTC.

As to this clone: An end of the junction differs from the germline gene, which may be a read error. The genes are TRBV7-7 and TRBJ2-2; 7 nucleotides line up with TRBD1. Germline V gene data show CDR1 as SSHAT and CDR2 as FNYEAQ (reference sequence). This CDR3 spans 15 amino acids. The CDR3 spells CASSSEDRCTGELFF. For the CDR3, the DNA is TGTGCTAGCAGCTCCGAGGACAGGTGCACCGGGGAGCTGTTTTTT.

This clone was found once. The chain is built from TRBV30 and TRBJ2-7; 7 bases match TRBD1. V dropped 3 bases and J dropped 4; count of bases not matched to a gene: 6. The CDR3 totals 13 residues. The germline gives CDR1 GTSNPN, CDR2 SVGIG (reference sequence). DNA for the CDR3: TGTGCCTGGAGCCGGGACAGTGGGTACGAGCAGTACTTC. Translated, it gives CAWSRDSGYEQYF.

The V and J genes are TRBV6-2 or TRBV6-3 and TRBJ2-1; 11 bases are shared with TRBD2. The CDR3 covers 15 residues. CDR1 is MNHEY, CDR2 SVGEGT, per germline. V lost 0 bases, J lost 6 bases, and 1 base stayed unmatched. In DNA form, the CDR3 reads TGTGCCAGCAGTTACTCACTAGCGGGAGCCAATGAGCAGTTCTTC. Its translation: CASSYSLAGANEQFF.

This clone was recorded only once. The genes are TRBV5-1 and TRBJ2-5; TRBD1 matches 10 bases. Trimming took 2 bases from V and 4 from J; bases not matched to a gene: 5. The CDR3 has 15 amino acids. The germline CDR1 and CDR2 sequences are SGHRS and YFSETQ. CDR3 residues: CASSFRDRGRETQYF. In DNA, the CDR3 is TGCGCCAGCAGCTTCAGGGACAGGGGTCGAGAGACCCAGTACTTC.

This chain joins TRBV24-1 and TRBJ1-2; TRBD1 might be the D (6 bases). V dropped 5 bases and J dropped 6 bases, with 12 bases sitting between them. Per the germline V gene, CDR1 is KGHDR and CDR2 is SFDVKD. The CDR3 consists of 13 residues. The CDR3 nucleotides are TGTGCCACCAGTGCGCGGGGGGCTGATGGCTACACCTTC. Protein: CATSARGADGYTF.

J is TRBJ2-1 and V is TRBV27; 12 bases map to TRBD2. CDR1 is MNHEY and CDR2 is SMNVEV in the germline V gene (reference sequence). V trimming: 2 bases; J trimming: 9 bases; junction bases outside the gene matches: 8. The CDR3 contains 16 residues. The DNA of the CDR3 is TGTGCCAGCAGTTTAGGGCTAGCGGGAGGGCAAAGTGAGCAGTTCTTC. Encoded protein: CASSLGLAGGQSEQFF.

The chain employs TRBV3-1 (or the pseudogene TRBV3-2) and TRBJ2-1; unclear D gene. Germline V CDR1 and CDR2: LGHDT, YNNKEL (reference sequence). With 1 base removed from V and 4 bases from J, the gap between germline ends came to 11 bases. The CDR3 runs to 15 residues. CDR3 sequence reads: CASSQGGGRYNEQFF. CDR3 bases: TGTGCCAGCAGCCAAGGCGGCGGCAGATACAATGAGCAGTTCTTC.

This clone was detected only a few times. CDR3: CASSYSFRVPVYGYTF. The CDR3 DNA is TGTGCCAGCAGTTATTCGTTCAGGGTTCCTGTCTATGGCTACACCTTC. This chain connects TRBV6-5 to TRBJ1-2; maybe TRBD1 (5 bases). In germline, CDR1 is MNHEY, CDR2 SVGAGI. This CDR3 spans 16 amino acids. The germline V and J ends were trimmed by 3 bases and 4 bases, with 18 bases remaining between them.

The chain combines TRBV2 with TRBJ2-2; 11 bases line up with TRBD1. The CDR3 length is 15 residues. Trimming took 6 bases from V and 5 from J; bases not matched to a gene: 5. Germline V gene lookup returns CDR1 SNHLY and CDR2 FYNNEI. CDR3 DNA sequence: TGTGCCAGCAGCGGGACAGGGGGAAGAACCGGGGAGCTGTTTTTT. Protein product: CASSGTGGRTGELFF. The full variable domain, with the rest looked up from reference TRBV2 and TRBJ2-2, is EPEVTQTPSHQVTQMGQEVILRCVPISNHLYFYWYRQILGQKVEFLVSFYNNEISEKSEIFDDQFSVERPDGSNFTLKIRSTKLEDSAMYFCASSGTGGRTGELFFGEGSRLTVL.

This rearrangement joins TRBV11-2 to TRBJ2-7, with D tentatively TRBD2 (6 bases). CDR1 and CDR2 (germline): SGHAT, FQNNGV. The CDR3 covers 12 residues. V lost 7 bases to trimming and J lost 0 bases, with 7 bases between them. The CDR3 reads CASTGSSYEQYF. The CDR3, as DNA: TGTGCCAGCACCGGGAGCTCCTACGAGCAGTACTTC.

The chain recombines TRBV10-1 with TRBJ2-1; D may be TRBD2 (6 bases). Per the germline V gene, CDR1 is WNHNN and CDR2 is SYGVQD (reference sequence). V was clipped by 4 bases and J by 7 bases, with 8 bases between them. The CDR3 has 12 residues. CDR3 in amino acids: CASSGLANEQFF. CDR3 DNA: TGCGCCAGCAGTGGCCTAGCGAATGAGCAGTTCTTC.

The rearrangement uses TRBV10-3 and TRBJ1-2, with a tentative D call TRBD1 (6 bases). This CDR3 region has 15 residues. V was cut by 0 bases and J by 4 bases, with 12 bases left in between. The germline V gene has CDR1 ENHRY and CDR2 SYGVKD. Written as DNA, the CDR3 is TGTGCCATCAGTGAGTCGACTCAGGGGACCTATGGCTACACCTTC. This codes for CAISESTQGTYGYTF.

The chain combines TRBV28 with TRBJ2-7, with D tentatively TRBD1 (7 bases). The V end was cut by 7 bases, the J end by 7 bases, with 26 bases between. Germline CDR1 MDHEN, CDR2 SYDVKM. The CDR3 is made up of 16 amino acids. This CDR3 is CASKDVTGRTPGEQYF. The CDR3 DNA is TGTGCCAGCAAAGACGTGACAGGGAGGACCCCGGGAGAGCAGTACTTC.

The CDR3 nucleotides are TGTGCCAGCTCACCAAGGGGGAATATAGGGTTTGAGAACAATGAGCAGTTCTTC. It yields the protein CASSPRGNIGFENNEQFF. V is TRBV18 and J is TRBJ2-1; D possibly corresponds to TRBD1 (6 bases). There are 18 residues in the CDR3. Germline V gives CDR1 KGHSH, CDR2 LQKENI. The V gene lost 2 bases and the J gene lost 5 bases, with 22 bases spanning the gap.

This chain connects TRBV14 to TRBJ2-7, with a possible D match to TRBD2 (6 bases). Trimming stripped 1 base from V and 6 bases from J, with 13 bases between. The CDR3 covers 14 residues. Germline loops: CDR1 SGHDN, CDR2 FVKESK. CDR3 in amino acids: CASSQVGGKGEQYF. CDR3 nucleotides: TGTGCCAGCAGCCAAGTCGGAGGGAAGGGCGAGCAGTACTTC.

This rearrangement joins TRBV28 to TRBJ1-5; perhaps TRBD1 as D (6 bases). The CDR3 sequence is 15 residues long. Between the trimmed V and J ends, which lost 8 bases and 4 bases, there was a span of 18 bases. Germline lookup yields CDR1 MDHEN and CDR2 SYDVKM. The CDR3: CASHVDGRGNQPQHF. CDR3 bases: TGTGCCAGCCACGTGGACGGCAGGGGTAATCAGCCCCAGCATTTT.

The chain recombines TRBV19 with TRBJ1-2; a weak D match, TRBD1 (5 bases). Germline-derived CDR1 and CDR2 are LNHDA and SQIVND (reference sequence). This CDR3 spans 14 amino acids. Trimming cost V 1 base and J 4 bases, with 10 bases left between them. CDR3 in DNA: TGTGCCAGTAGTATAGTGGCAGGGCCCTATGGCTACACCTTC. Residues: CASSIVAGPYGYTF. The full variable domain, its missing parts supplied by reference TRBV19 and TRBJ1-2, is DGGITQSPKYLFRKEGQNVTLSCEQNLNHDAMYWYRQDPGQGLRLIYYSQIVNDFQKGDIAEGYSVSREKKESFPLTVTSAQKNPTAFYLCASSIVAGPYGYTFGSGTRLTVV.

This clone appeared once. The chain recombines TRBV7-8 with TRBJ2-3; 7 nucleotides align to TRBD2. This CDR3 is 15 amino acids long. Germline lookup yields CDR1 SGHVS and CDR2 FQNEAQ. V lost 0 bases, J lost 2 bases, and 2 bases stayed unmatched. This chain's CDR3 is CASSLALAATDTQYF. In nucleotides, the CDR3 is TGTGCCAGCAGCTTAGCCCTAGCGGCCACAGATACGCAGTATTTT.

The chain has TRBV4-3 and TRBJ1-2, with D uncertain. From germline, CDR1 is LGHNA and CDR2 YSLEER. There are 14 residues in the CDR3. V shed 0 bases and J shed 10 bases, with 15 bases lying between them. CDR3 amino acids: CASSQEPSRGVYTF. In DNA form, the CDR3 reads TGCGCCAGCAGCCAAGAGCCGAGTCGCGGCGTCTACACCTTC.

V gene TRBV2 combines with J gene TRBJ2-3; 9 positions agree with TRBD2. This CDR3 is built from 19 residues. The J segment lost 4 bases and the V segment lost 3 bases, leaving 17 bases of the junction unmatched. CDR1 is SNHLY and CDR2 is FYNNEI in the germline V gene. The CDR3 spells CASSDPEGLAGSKPDTQYF. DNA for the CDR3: TGTGCCAGCAGTGATCCGGAGGGACTAGCCGGGTCAAAGCCAGATACGCAGTATTTT. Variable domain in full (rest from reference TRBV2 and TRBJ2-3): EPEVTQTPSHQVTQMGQEVILRCVPISNHLYFYWYRQILGQKVEFLVSFYNNEISEKSEIFDDQFSVERPDGSNFTLKIRSTKLEDSAMYFCASSDPEGLAGSKPDTQYFGPGTRLTVL.

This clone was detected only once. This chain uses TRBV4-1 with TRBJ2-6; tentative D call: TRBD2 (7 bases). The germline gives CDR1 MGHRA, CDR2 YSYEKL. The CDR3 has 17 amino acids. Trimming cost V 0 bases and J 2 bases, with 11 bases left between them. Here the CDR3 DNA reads TGCGCCAGCAGCCAAGATAGGGGGGGGGCTGGGGCCAACGTCCTGACTTTC. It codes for CASSQDRGGAGANVLTF.

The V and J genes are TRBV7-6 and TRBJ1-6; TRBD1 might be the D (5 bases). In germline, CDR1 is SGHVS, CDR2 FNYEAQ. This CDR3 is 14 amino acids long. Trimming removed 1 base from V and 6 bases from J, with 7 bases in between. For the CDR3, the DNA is TGTGCCAGCAGCTTAGTGGGGGGTAATTCACCCCTCCACTTT. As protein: CASSLVGGNSPLHF.

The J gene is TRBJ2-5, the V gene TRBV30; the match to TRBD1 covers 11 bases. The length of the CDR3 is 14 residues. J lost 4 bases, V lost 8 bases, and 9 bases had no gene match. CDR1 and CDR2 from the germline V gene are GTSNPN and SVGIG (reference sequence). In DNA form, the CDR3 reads TGTGCCGGTGCCCGGGACAGGGGGTTAGAGACCCAGTACTTC. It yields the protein CAGARDRGLETQYF.

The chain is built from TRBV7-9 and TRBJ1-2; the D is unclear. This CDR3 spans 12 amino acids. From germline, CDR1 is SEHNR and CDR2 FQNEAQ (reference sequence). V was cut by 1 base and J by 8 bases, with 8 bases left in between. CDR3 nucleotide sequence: TGTGCCAGCAGCTTAGAAGCTTCCGGCTACACCTTC. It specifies CASSLEASGYTF.